The next 3 T cell receptor beta chains were all read from a single sample in a study of identical twins (dated by TCRdb to about 2016). Library creation used 5' RACE. TCRdb records Illumina HiSeq 2000 as the sequencer. In TCRdb, the public reads were trimmed at Q25 with fastp and aligned with MiXCR, with productive beta chains retained. Under each unique CDR3 protein, matching rows form one entry showing the most common genes and DNA. The sample table records 1.5 million to 2 million distinct CDR3 sequences; around 29% of these occur just once. Roughly 0.3% of the sample is in the top ten clones. Specimen: cord blood. The receptors derive from a newborn girl in good health.

CDR3 in DNA: TGTGCCAGCAGTTTAAAGGGACGGTTTAATGAAAAACTGTTTTTT. Its protein is CASSLKGRFNEKLFF. The genes are TRBV27 and TRBJ1-4, with D possibly being TRBD1 (5 bases). V was clipped by 2 bases and J by 4 bases, with 11 bases between them. Germline loops: CDR1 MNHEY, CDR2 SMNVEV (reference sequence). The CDR3 consists of 15 residues.

In this sample, this clonotype turned up a few times. The rearrangement uses TRBV28 and TRBJ2-7, with 7 positions matching TRBD1. The CDR3 spans 14 residues. J lost 6 bases, V lost 6 bases, and 11 bases had no gene match. Germline CDR1 is MDHEN and CDR2 is SYDVKM. The CDR3 here is CASSIQGDSGEQYF. The CDR3 region has the DNA TGTGCCAGCAGCATTCAGGGGGATTCTGGCGAGCAGTACTTC.

This clonotype was observed once. V gene TRBV29-1 combines with J gene TRBJ2-5; D may be TRBD1 or TRBD2 (5 bases each). The CDR3 has 11 residues. Germline lookup yields CDR1 SQVTM and CDR2 ANQGSEA. Trimming removed 2 bases from V and 11 bases from J, with 12 bases in between. DNA of the CDR3: TGCAGCGTTGAACGGGACGTTGAGCAGTACTTC. It is translated as CSVERDVEQYF.